Below are 7 T cell receptor beta chains sequenced from a single sample in a study of cytomegalovirus exposure and HLA in healthy donors listed by TCRdb under 2017. The receptor library was made with the immunoSEQ multiplex PCR assay. A mixture of 60 forward primers for TCR Vbeta segments and 13 reverse primers for TCR Jbeta segments was used in the multiplex PCR. This is the immuneACCESS table as TCRdb keeps it, with only in-frame sequences that have V and J called. A part of the clones is gone; compared with another copy, unresolved V genes explain less than half, and the rest is unexplained. The table for this sample lists some 150,000 clones; around a tenth of them were counted only once. The ten largest clones capture approximately 1.7% of the sample. Sequencing was performed on PBMCs. Receptors were obtained from a man aged 45-65 years in good health and CMV-seronegative.

This chain uses TRBV5-8 with TRBJ1-1; D not certain. The CDR3 runs to 11 residues. Germline-derived CDR1 and CDR2 are SGHTS and YDEGEE. The V gene lost 7 bases and the J gene lost 2 bases, with 6 bases spanning the gap. The DNA of the CDR3 is TGTGCCAGCCTCTATAACACTGAAGCTTTCTTT. It codes for CASLYNTEAFF.

The rearrangement joins TRBV4-1 to TRBJ2-2; 9 positions match TRBD2. Per germline, CDR1 MGHRA and CDR2 YSYEKL. With V trimmed by 3 bases and J by 6 bases, 2 bases remained unmatched. This CDR3 comprises 14 residues. The CDR3 spells CASSHGGGAGELFF. In nucleotides, the CDR3 is TGCGCCAGCAGCCATGGCGGGGGGGCCGGGGAGCTGTTTTTT.

This clone was observed at least ten times. J is TRBJ1-2 and V is TRBV5-6; 10 bases map to TRBD1. The length of the CDR3 is 16 residues. Losses at the gene ends were 4 bases for V and 1 base for J; bases not matched to a gene: 7. CDR1 and CDR2 (germline): SGHDT, YYEEEE. The DNA of the CDR3 is TGTGCCAGCAGCCAGGACAGGGGGAACGTTAACTATGGCTACACCTTC. Residues: CASSQDRGNVNYGYTF.

This clone was picked up a small number of times. The chain uses TRBV7-2 and TRBJ1-5; no reliable D call. From germline, CDR1 is SGHTA and CDR2 FQGNSA. Trimming took 1 base from V and 0 from J, leaving 7 bases between them. The CDR3 length is 15 residues. Here the CDR3 reads CASSLVINSNQPQHF. The CDR3 DNA is TGTGCCAGCAGCTTAGTTATTAATAGCAATCAGCCCCAGCATTTT.

This clone was observed a few times. This chain uses TRBV18 with TRBJ2-7, with 8 nucleotides matching TRBD1. This CDR3 is built from 15 residues. Germline assignment: CDR1 KGHSH and CDR2 LQKENI. With 4 bases clipped from V and 2 bases from J, the junction kept 7 bases outside the gene matches. The CDR3 is CASSQGTGFTYEQYF. The CDR3 DNA sequence: TGTGCCAGCTCACAGGGGACAGGCTTCACCTACGAGCAGTACTTC.

The chain uses TRBV5-1 and TRBJ1-3; possible D gene TRBD1, 5 bases. The CDR3 totals 14 residues. Germline CDR1 reads SGHRS; CDR2 reads YFSETQ. V was shortened by 6 bases and J by 4 bases, with 14 bases between the two germline ends. Here the CDR3 reads CASTGSPGGNTIYF. The CDR3 DNA follows: TGCGCCAGCACAGGGTCCCCAGGAGGAAACACCATATATTTT.

This rearrangement joins TRBV19 to TRBJ1-1; D perhaps matches TRBD1 (6 bases). V dropped 7 bases and J dropped 1 base, with 13 bases sitting between them. The CDR3 spans 14 residues. Germline-derived CDR1 and CDR2 are LNHDA and SQIVND (reference sequence). This CDR3 reads CASTKGHQNTEAFF. The CDR3 nucleotides read TGTGCCAGTACCAAGGGACATCAGAACACTGAAGCTTTCTTT.